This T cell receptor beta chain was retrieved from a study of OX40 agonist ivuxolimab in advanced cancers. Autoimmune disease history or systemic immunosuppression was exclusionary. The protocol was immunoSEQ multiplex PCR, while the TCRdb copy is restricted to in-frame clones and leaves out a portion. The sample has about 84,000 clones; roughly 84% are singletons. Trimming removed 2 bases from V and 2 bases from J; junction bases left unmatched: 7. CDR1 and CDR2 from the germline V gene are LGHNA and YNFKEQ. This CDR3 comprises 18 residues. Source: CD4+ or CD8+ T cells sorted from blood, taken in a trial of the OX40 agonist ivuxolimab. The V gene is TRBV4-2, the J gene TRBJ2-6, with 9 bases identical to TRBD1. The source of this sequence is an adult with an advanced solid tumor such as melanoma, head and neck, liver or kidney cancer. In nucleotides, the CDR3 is TGTGCCAGCAGCCAAACCGGGACAGGGAGAGCTGGGGCCAACGTCCTGACTTTC. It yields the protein CASSQTGTGRAGANVLTF.